This entry features one TCR beta chain sequence. The data were taken from a study of PD-L1 blockade in urothelial cancer. Whole-study context: Atezolizumab at 1,200 mg intravenously every 3 weeks was started by patients in about 2014. Male sex and bladder-origin urothelial cancer were recorded for twenty-five of 29 patients.

This table comes from immunoSEQ multiplex PCR, and its TCRdb copy is limited to in-frame clones, with some not included. The data show about 50,000 clones, about 85% seen once. The CDR3 length is 13 residues. The germline V gene encodes CDR1 SGHAT and CDR2 FQDESV (reference sequence). V was cut by 1 base and J by 4 bases, with 8 bases left in between. This TCR was recovered from a man in his fifties or sixties with urothelial cancer. This sequence joins TRBV11-1 and TRBJ2-7, with a tentative D call TRBD1 (6 bases). Sequenced material: PBMCs, taken around atezolizumab (anti-PD-L1) treatment. The DNA for the CDR3 is TGTGCCAGCAGCTTAGGGACAGATTACGAGCAGTACTTC. This encodes CASSLGTDYEQYF.